This T cell receptor (beta chain) was retrieved from a study of cytomegalovirus exposure and HLA in healthy donors. Study context: A subsequent analysis reported that the roughly 120 validation repertoires were produced on the same platform that had also been used for the 600 to 800 first-cohort repertoires. Study conclusions and caveats: Whilst most TCR sequences proved rare, a subset of public TCRs occurred across many donors. Reports described diagnosis of cytomegalovirus status by the classifier as highly specific and sensitive.

Sequenced by immunoSEQ multiplex PCR; TCRdb stores in-frame clones only, minus some. The sample carries about 160,000 clones, roughly 95% recorded once. Comment on this clone: Its antigen is not identified.

CDR3 length: 15 residues. J lost 3 bases, V lost 2 bases, and 7 bases had no gene match. CDR1 and CDR2 (germline): SGHRS, YFSETQ. This TCR was recovered from a woman aged 18 to 35 in good health and CMV-seronegative. Sample: PBMCs. This chain uses TRBV5-1 with TRBJ2-7, with 8 bases that match TRBD1. CDR3 amino acids: CASSFAGGNYYEQYF. In nucleotides, the CDR3 is TGCGCCAGCAGCTTTGCAGGGGGCAACTACTACGAGCAGTACTTC.